Sequencing of this TCR beta chain was carried out in a study of beta chain features in type 1 diabetes. The CDR3 spans 9 residues. From germline, CDR1 is MNHNS and CDR2 SASEGT. V was pared by 10 bases and J by 14 bases, with 2 bases of the junction left unmatched. In its sample, this clone was seen a few times. Its antigen is as yet unknown. Study-wide results and caveats: Patients with Type 1 diabetes showed moderately but significantly shorter TCRB CDR3s in all four CD4+ subsets.

Every isolated RNA sample was fully reverse transcribed, so sequencing captured expressed TCRB transcripts. Profiling relied on immunoSEQ multiplex PCR, and the TCRdb table lists in-frame clones only, not all of them. Of hundreds of thousands of clones detected, 11% to 15% appear once; the ten largest clones hold roughly 0.04%. The specimen sequenced was naive CD4+ T cells from blood. This TCR was recovered from a man younger than 35 with type 1 diabetes. The V gene is TRBV6-1, the J gene TRBJ2-1; 10 positions agree with TRBD1. The chain's CDR3 is CATGQGEFF. In DNA form, the CDR3 reads TGTGCCACAGGACAGGGGGAGTTCTTC.